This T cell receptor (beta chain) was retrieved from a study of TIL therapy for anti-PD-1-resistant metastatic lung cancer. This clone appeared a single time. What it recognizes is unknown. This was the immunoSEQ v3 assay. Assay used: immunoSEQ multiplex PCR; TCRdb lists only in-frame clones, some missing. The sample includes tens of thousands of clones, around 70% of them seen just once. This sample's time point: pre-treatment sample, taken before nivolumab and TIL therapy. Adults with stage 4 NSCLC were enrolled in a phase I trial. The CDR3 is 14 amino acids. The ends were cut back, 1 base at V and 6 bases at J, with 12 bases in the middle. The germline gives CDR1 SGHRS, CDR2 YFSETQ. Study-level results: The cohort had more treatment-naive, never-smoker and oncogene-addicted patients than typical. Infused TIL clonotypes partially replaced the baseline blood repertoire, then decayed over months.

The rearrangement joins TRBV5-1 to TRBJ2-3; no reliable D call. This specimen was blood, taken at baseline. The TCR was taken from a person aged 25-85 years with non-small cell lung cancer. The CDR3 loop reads CASSLTPRTDTQYF. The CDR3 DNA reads TGCGCCAGCAGCTTGACCCCGAGAACGGATACGCAGTATTTT.